Listed here is a single T cell receptor (beta chain). The antigen is undetermined. This record comes from a study of cytomegalovirus exposure and HLA in healthy donors. Study-level background: The Caucasian-associated ancestry cluster contained 81% of the roughly 370 genotyped donors. Whole-study results and caveats: Excluded were some V segments that proved indistinguishable, including TRBV6-2 and TRBV6-3. Within the data, a cluster of highly shared sequence variants was likely a sequencing artifact.

The germline CDR1 and CDR2 sequences are MNHEY and SMNVEV (reference sequence). The CDR3 is 15 residues long. The V segment lost 5 bases and the J segment 5 bases; nucleotides outside the gene matches: 9. This PCR relied on a set of 60 Vbeta primers and 13 Jbeta primers. Clones were sequenced by immunoSEQ multiplex PCR, and TCRdb holds only the in-frame ones, with some missing. Of under 150,000 clones listed, 55% to 75% are singletons. Material for sequencing was PBMCs. The gene calls are TRBV27 and TRBJ2-5, with 9 bases identical to TRBD2. The receptor was isolated from a middle-aged woman in good health and CMV-seropositive. The CDR3 region has the DNA TGTGCCAGCAGTCCCCCCGCGGGAGGGGTGGAGACCCAGTACTTC. It codes for CASSPPAGGVETQYF.